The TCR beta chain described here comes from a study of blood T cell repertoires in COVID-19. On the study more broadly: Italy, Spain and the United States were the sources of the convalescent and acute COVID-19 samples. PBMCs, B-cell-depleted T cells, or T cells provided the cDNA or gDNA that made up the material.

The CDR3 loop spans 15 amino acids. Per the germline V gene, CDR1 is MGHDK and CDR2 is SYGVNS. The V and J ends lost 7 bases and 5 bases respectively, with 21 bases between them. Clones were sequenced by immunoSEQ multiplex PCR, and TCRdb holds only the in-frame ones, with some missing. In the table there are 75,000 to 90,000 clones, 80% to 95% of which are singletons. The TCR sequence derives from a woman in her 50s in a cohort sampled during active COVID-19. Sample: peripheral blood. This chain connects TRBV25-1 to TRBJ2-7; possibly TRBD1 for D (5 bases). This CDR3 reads CASTADSLLVNEQYF. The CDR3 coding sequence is TGTGCCAGCACCGCCGACAGCCTCCTAGTTAACGAGCAGTACTTC.